Following are 13 T cell receptor beta chains from one sample sequenced in a study of PD-L1 blockade in urothelial cancer. The table came from immunoSEQ multiplex PCR; TCRdb's copy has only in-frame clones and leaves some out. The sample gives 38,000 or so clones, 80% to 90% of which show up once; roughly 16% is in the top ten. The material sequenced was PBMCs, taken around atezolizumab (anti-PD-L1) treatment. The receptors here all came from a man aged 60-69 years with urothelial cancer.

The V call is TRBV6-1, the J call TRBJ1-2; 10 bases align to TRBD1. Germline V lookup: CDR1 MNHNS, CDR2 SASEGT. The J segment lost 3 bases and the V segment lost 2 bases, leaving 6 bases of the junction unmatched. CDR3 length: 16 amino acids. CDR3 region: CASSERTGGSYYGYTF. The DNA of the CDR3 is TGTGCCAGCAGTGAACGGACAGGGGGGAGTTACTATGGCTACACCTTC.

The chain has TRBV6-1 and TRBJ2-5, with D possibly TRBD2 on 6 matching bases. This CDR3 comprises 14 residues. Germline-derived CDR1 and CDR2 are MNHNS and SASEGT. V was clipped by 7 bases and J by 2 bases, with 14 bases between them. DNA of the CDR3: TGTGCCAGCACCGGGGGTCGTGCACAAGAGACCCAGTACTTC. Its translation: CASTGGRAQETQYF.

The table lists this clone with a few counts. A read error is likely, as this CDR3 ends without the conserved phenylalanine or tryptophan. Because the CDR3's place on the DNA is in doubt, the DNA is left out and the CDR3 is given as listed by TCRdb. This sequence joins TRBV5-6 and TRBJ1-4; the table assigns TRBD1, which was not confirmed against the DNA. Inclusive of both ends, the CDR3 amounts to 13 amino acids. CDR1 and CDR2 from the germline V gene are SGHDT and YYEEEE. CDR3 loop: CASSLAGTGNALV.

The rearrangement links TRBV27 to TRBJ2-7, with D perhaps matching TRBD2 (6 bases). The germline V gene has CDR1 MNHEY and CDR2 SMNVEV (reference sequence). V lost 5 bases and J 2 bases, leaving 13 bases between the germline ends. This CDR3 has 14 amino acids. The CDR3 region is CASSPNGRAYEQYF. The DNA for the CDR3 is TGTGCCAGCAGTCCTAACGGGAGAGCCTACGAGCAGTACTTC.

The J gene is TRBJ2-7, the V gene TRBV7-2; weak D call: TRBD2 (5 bases). The CDR3 covers 13 residues. In germline, CDR1 is SGHTA, CDR2 FQGNSA. Trimming shortened V by 3 bases and J by 6 bases, and 12 bases separated the two germline ends. CDR3 amino acids: CASSFQDLGEQYF. CDR3 bases: TGTGCCAGCAGCTTTCAGGACTTAGGCGAGCAGTACTTC.

The gene calls are TRBV11-2 and TRBJ1-2; D is uncertain. V lost 5 bases and J 7 bases, leaving 17 bases between the germline ends. Germline V CDR1 and CDR2: SGHAT, FQNNGV. The CDR3 has 14 amino acids. This chain's CDR3 is CASSPEGRSGGYTF. CDR3 coding DNA: TGTGCCAGCAGCCCCGAAGGGAGGTCGGGTGGCTACACCTTC.

J is TRBJ1-1 and V is TRBV2; D is uncertain. The CDR3 consists of 15 residues. The germline V gene encodes CDR1 SNHLY and CDR2 FYNNEI. V was trimmed by 0 bases and J by 0 bases, leaving 8 bases between them. CDR3 sequence: CASSEAGQMNTEAFF. The CDR3 bases are TGTGCCAGCAGTGAAGCGGGCCAAATGAACACTGAAGCTTTCTTT.

The rearrangement uses TRBV18 and TRBJ2-3; 11 positions match TRBD2. With V trimmed by 3 bases and J by 4 bases, 6 bases remained unmatched. This CDR3 is built from 16 residues. Germline CDR1 KGHSH, CDR2 LQKENI. The CDR3 nucleotides are TGTGCCAGCTCACCGACACTAGCGGGAGCGGCAGATACGCAGTATTTT. It is translated as CASSPTLAGAADTQYF.

The gene calls are TRBV19 and TRBJ2-5; TRBD2 matches at 13 bases. The junction had 1 base not matched to a gene; V was cut back by 1 base and J by 2 bases. The CDR3 has 16 amino acids. From germline, CDR1 is LNHDA and CDR2 SQIVND (reference sequence). The CDR3 nucleotides read TGTGCCAGTAGTATAGGACTAGCGGGAGGACAAGAGACCCAGTACTTC. It specifies CASSIGLAGGQETQYF.

In nucleotides, the CDR3 is TGTGCCAGCAGCTTAACGGGGGGTACTGAAGCTTTCTTT. This codes for CASSLTGGTEAFF. The gene calls are TRBV7-2 and TRBJ1-1, with a possible D match to TRBD1 (5 bases). CDR1 SGHTA and CDR2 FQGNSA come from the germline V gene. The CDR3 consists of 13 residues. With 2 bases removed from V and 5 bases from J, the gap between germline ends came to 9 bases. The complete variable domain, with remaining parts taken from reference TRBV7-2 and TRBJ1-1, reads GAGVSQSPSNKVTEKGKDVELRCDPISGHTALYWYRQSLGQGLEFLIYFQGNSAPDKSGLPSDRFSAERTGGSVSTLTIQRTQQEDSAVYLCASSLTGGTEAFFGQGTRLTVV.

The chain combines TRBV2 with TRBJ2-2; TRBD2 aligns across 9 bases. CDR1 is SNHLY and CDR2 is FYNNEI in the germline V gene. J lost 7 bases, V lost 3 bases, and 9 bases had no gene match. The CDR3 totals 16 residues. CDR3 region: CASSEVPSGTGGELFF. The CDR3 DNA is TGTGCCAGCAGTGAGGTCCCTAGCGGGACTGGCGGGGAGCTGTTTTTT.

The chain combines TRBV5-1 with TRBJ1-1; 7 bases match TRBD1. Germline assignment: CDR1 SGHRS and CDR2 YFSETQ. The CDR3 length is 15 residues. With 3 bases clipped from V and 1 base from J, the junction kept 6 bases outside the gene matches. The CDR3: CASSWDRPENTEAFF. DNA for the CDR3: TGCGCCAGCAGCTGGGACAGACCGGAGAACACTGAAGCTTTCTTT.

V gene TRBV19 combines with J gene TRBJ2-2; D is uncertain. V was pared by 5 bases and J by 5 bases, with 12 bases between. Germline CDR1 and CDR2: LNHDA and SQIVND (reference sequence). The CDR3 runs 14 residues. The CDR3 protein is CASSVMIETGELFF. The CDR3, as DNA: TGTGCCAGTAGTGTCATGATAGAGACCGGGGAGCTGTTTTTT.